This TCR beta chain comes out of a study of T-cell memory formation after mild COVID-19. Germline CDR1 LNHNV, CDR2 YYDKDF (reference sequence). There are 13 residues in the CDR3. V lost 10 bases and J 1 base, leaving 13 bases between the germline ends. As regards this clonotype: The antigen is unknown.

General study points: SARS-CoV-2 specificity of second-wave clones peaking day 37 was unconfirmed. CM and EM subsets held most contracting CD4+ clones; EMRA held CD8+ ones.

A single record per CDR3 protein comes from TCRdb applying MiXCR to the 5' RACE reads. The sample yields roughly 340,000 distinct CDR3 sequences, about a sixth seen once. The V and J genes are TRBV15 and TRBJ1-1; weak D call: TRBD1 (6 bases). The receptor comes from a man aged 18 to 35 who had mild COVID-19 (a few samples of this study predate the infection). Cell type and time point are not known. The sequenced sample was PBMCs or a T cell subset sorted from them (not recorded which). CDR3 in amino acids: CASGQSSNTEAFF. CDR3 DNA sequence: TGTGCCAGCGGACAGAGCTCGAACACTGAAGCTTTCTTT.